One sample yielded the 24 T cell receptor beta chains listed below, sequenced in a study of brain metastases from non-small cell lung cancer. Here immunoSEQ multiplex PCR was the method, and the copy in TCRdb shows in-frame clones only, minus some. The table shows thousands of clones, with 80% occurring only once. Sequenced: tumor-adjacent normal tissue. Receptors were obtained from a donor at least 40 years old with non-small cell lung cancer.

This chain uses TRBV5-1 with TRBJ2-7; 9 nucleotides align to TRBD2. This CDR3 has 16 amino acids. V dropped 0 bases and J dropped 7; count of bases not matched to a gene: 11. The germline CDR1 and CDR2 sequences are SGHRS and YFSETQ. CDR3: CASSLGSAGGPEEQYF. CDR3 DNA: TGCGCCAGCAGCTTGGGTTCGGCGGGAGGGCCAGAAGAGCAGTACTTC. Filled out from reference TRBV5-1 and TRBJ2-7, the complete variable domain reads KAGVTQTPRYLIKTRGQQVTLSCSPISGHRSVSWYQQTPGQGLQFLFEYFSETQRNKGNFPGRFSGRQFSNSRSEMNVSTLELGDSALYLCASSLGSAGGPEEQYFGPGTRLTVT.

The J gene is TRBJ2-7, the V gene TRBV2, with 8 bases aligning to TRBD1. The V and J ends lost 4 bases and 7 bases, in that order; junction bases with no gene match: 9. Germline values: CDR1 SNHLY, CDR2 FYNNEI. The CDR3 extends over 14 amino acids. DNA for the CDR3: TGTGCCAGCAGTGCAGTTGGGGACAGGACAGAGCAGTACTTC. Encoded protein: CASSAVGDRTEQYF.

J is TRBJ1-5 and V is TRBV7-9, with a weak D call TRBD1 (6 bases). V was trimmed by 4 bases and J by 7 bases, leaving 17 bases between them. Looked up from germline, CDR1 is SEHNR and CDR2 is FQNEAQ (reference sequence). The CDR3 sequence is 15 residues long. This CDR3 reads CASSSSSRGGQPQHF. The CDR3 DNA is TGTGCCAGCAGCTCGTCCTCACGAGGGGGACAGCCCCAGCATTTT.

The CDR3 nucleotides read TGTGCCAGCAGCCGCAGGACGTGGGACAGGGGTTACAATGAGCAGTTCTTC. Translation: CASSRRTWDRGYNEQFF. The V call is TRBV11-3, the J call TRBJ2-1, with 10 bases that match TRBD1. Germline values: CDR1 SGHNT, CDR2 YENEEA. V was pared by 5 bases and J by 4 bases, with 11 bases of the junction left unmatched. The CDR3 is 17 residues long.

This chain uses TRBV11-3 with TRBJ2-7; tentative D call: TRBD1 (6 bases). V shed 2 bases and J shed 4 bases, with 12 bases lying between them. There are 14 residues in the CDR3. Germline-derived CDR1 and CDR2 are SGHNT and YENEEA. CDR3 in amino acids: CASSLNNRVYEQYF. The CDR3 nucleotides read TGTGCCAGCAGCTTAAATAACAGGGTTTACGAGCAGTACTTC.

This clone is a singleton in its sample. The chain combines TRBV6-5 with TRBJ1-5, with D unresolved. The germline CDR1 and CDR2 sequences are MNHEY and SVGAGI. The CDR3 covers 15 residues. Trimming stripped 6 bases from V and 0 bases from J, with 12 bases between. CDR3: CASSSRPYSNQPQHF. For the CDR3, the DNA is TGTGCCAGCAGCTCCCGACCGTATAGCAATCAGCCCCAGCATTTT.

The rearrangement joins TRBV12-3 or TRBV12-4 to TRBJ2-7, with D uncertain. Trimming pared 0 bases from V and 6 bases from J, leaving 9 bases between. The CDR3 is 13 amino acids. The CDR3 coding sequence is TGTGCCAGCAGTTTAGCGGTAAGGGCCGAGCAGTACTTC. Protein product: CASSLAVRAEQYF.

A word on this clone: A much larger clonotype is one base distant, so this may be a read error. At the DNA level, this CDR3 is encoded by other sequences in the same sample as well. The V and J genes are TRBV3-1 (or the pseudogene TRBV3-2) and TRBJ1-6; D remains unclear. This CDR3 is 12 amino acids long. Germline lookup yields CDR1 LGHDT and CDR2 YNNKEL (reference sequence). This CDR3 reads CASSLVESPLHF. The CDR3 region has the DNA TGTGCTAGCAGCCTGGTGGAATCACCCCTCCACTTT.

The gene calls are TRBV5-4 and TRBJ2-2, with unresolved D. Trimming cost V 8 bases and J 5 bases, with 13 bases left between them. This CDR3 is 13 amino acids long. Per germline, CDR1 SGHNT and CDR2 YYREEE (reference sequence). CDR3 DNA sequence: TGTGCCAGTCCGAGGTGGGCTACCGGGGAGCTGTTTTTT. This codes for CASPRWATGELFF. Full variable domain (outside the CDR3, taken from reference TRBV5-4 and TRBJ2-2): ETGVTQSPTHLIKTRGQQVTLRCSSQSGHNTVSWYQQALGQGPQFIFQYYREEENGRGNFPPRFSGLQFPNYSSELNVNALELDDSALYLCASPRWATGELFFGEGSRLTVL.

V usage is TRBV7-8 and J usage is TRBJ2-1; D uncertain. Trimming took 3 bases from V and 4 from J, leaving 16 bases between them. The CDR3 length is 16 residues. The germline gives CDR1 SGHVS, CDR2 FQNEAQ. The CDR3 region is CASSFRWLETYNEQFF. The CDR3 DNA reads as TGTGCCAGCAGCTTCAGGTGGCTCGAAACTTACAATGAGCAGTTCTTC.

The V and J genes are TRBV30 and TRBJ1-5; TRBD1 matches at 8 bases. V trimming: 5 bases; J trimming: 0 bases; junction bases outside the gene matches: 3. The CDR3 totals 14 residues. Germline V gene sequence: CDR1 GTSNPN, CDR2 SVGIG (reference sequence). The CDR3 nucleotides read TGTGCCTGGGACAGGGGATATAGCAATCAGCCCCAGCATTTT. This codes for CAWDRGYSNQPQHF.

V usage is TRBV7-3 and J usage is TRBJ2-1; D is undetermined. Trimming cost V 5 bases and J 7 bases, with 15 bases left between them. Germline V gene sequence: CDR1 SGHTA, CDR2 FQGTGA. This CDR3 comprises 14 residues. The CDR3, as DNA: TGTGCCAGCAGCGCGACGAACAGCCAAAATGAGCAGTTCTTC. This gives the protein CASSATNSQNEQFF.

The V call is TRBV10-1, the J call TRBJ1-4; no reliable D call. Trimming removed 3 bases at V and 10 bases at J, with 9 bases between. Per the germline V gene, CDR1 is WNHNN and CDR2 is SYGVQD (reference sequence). This CDR3 is 12 amino acids long. The CDR3 is CASSEEPAKLFF. The DNA of the CDR3 is TGCGCCAGCAGTGAAGAGCCCGCAAAACTGTTTTTT.

A note on this clone: This may come from a read error, since a much larger clone is one base off. In the same sample, other DNA sequences code for this CDR3. The V gene is TRBV21-1, the J gene TRBJ1-6. TRBV21-1 is marked as a pseudogene. The CDR3 covers 16 residues. The DNA of the CDR3 is TGTGCCAGCAGCAAGAGCCGGGACTCGGCCTATTCACCCCTTCACTTT. As protein: CASSKSRDSAYSPLHF.

This sequence joins TRBV25-1 and TRBJ2-1; D could derive from TRBD1 or TRBD2 (5 bases each). Looked up from germline, CDR1 is MGHDK and CDR2 is SYGVNS. The CDR3 is 14 residues long. V was shortened by 10 bases and J by 8 bases, with 21 bases between the two germline ends. CDR3 in amino acids: CATYDGAGRHEQFF. CDR3 nucleotides: TGTGCCACTTACGACGGGGCAGGGAGACATGAGCAGTTCTTC.

This clone is deemed large. This specimen includes other DNA sequences encoding the same CDR3. V usage is TRBV27 and J usage is TRBJ2-3, with 12 bases fitting TRBD2. Germline loops: CDR1 MNHEY, CDR2 SMNVEV (reference sequence). The trim removed 2 bases at V and 1 base at J, leaving 10 bases unmatched. The CDR3 totals 19 residues. CDR3 region: CASSLIGLAGPLGTDTQYF. The CDR3 DNA sequence: TGTGCCAGCAGTTTAATCGGACTAGCGGGGCCCCTTGGCACAGATACGCAGTATTTT.

This clone was observed a few times. The chain joins TRBV5-1 to TRBJ1-2; 7 bases match TRBD1. Germline V gene data show CDR1 as SGHRS and CDR2 as YFSETQ. The CDR3 extends over 13 amino acids. The J segment lost 5 bases and the V segment lost 3 bases, leaving 4 bases of the junction unmatched. CDR3 sequence (DNA): TGCGCCAGCAGCTACGGACAGGTTTATGGCTACACCTTC. Its protein is CASSYGQVYGYTF.

About this clone itself: At one end the junction does not follow the germline gene, possibly because of a read error. J is TRBJ2-5 and V is TRBV3-1 (or the pseudogene TRBV3-2), with D possibly being TRBD1 (6 bases). CDR1 is LGHDT, CDR2 YNNKEL, per germline (reference sequence). The length of the CDR3 is 15 residues. In DNA, the CDR3 is TGTGCCAGCAGTCAAGCGCAGGGGCAGGTGGAGACCCAGTACTTC. This codes for CASSQAQGQVETQYF.

Comments on this clone: This may be a read error: a much more frequent sequence differs by one nucleotide. In the same sample, other DNA sequences code for this CDR3. The genes are TRBV5-6 and TRBJ2-2; D gene ambiguous. From germline, CDR1 is SGHDT and CDR2 YYEEEE. The CDR3 contains 13 residues. Trimming pared 0 bases from V and 10 bases from J, leaving 10 bases between. CDR3 protein: CASSLVRAEELFF. The CDR3 coding sequence is TGTGCCAGCAGCTTGGTCCGAGCTGAGGAGCTGTTTTTT.

The V and J genes are TRBV12-3 or TRBV12-4 and TRBJ2-1; D gene unclear. Trimming shortened V by 2 bases and J by 7 bases, and 9 bases separated the two germline ends. The CDR3 has 13 residues. The CDR3, as DNA: TGTGCCAGCAGTTTATTAAGAAGTAATGAGCAGTTCTTC. Translated: CASSLLRSNEQFF.

CDR3 sequence (DNA): TGTGCCAGCAGCCCGCAAACAGTCCCCGGCTACACCTTC. Translation: CASSPQTVPGYTF. The rearrangement joins TRBV5-4 to TRBJ1-2; no firm D call. The length of the CDR3 is 13 residues. The germline CDR1 and CDR2 sequences are SGHNT and YYREEE (reference sequence). The V gene lost 4 bases and the J gene lost 8 bases, with 15 bases spanning the gap.

This chain joins TRBV5-1 and TRBJ1-1, with 9 bases that match TRBD1. This CDR3 has 15 residues. CDR1 and CDR2 from the germline V gene are SGHRS and YFSETQ. The V segment lost 2 bases and the J segment 4 bases; nucleotides outside the gene matches: 6. This CDR3 reads CASSFNRGRGTEAFF. CDR3 nucleotide sequence: TGCGCCAGCAGCTTTAACAGGGGGCGAGGCACTGAAGCTTTCTTT.

This clone was recorded a few times. This chain uses TRBV9 with TRBJ1-2; TRBD1 is a possible D gene (5 bases). The CDR3 runs 14 residues. Germline CDR1 and CDR2: SGDLS and YYNGEE. The germline V and J ends were trimmed by 0 bases and 8 bases, with 14 bases remaining between them. The CDR3 nucleotides are TGTGCCAGCAGCGTAGGGGGGAGCCCTCGCGGCTACACCTTC. As protein: CASSVGGSPRGYTF.

Here the CDR3 reads CASSESRERGPNYRPYNEQFF. For the CDR3, the DNA is TGCGCCAGCAGTGAGTCGAGGGAGCGGGGGCCTAACTACCGCCCGTACAATGAGCAGTTCTTC. This rearrangement joins TRBV10-2 to TRBJ2-1; 8 bases are shared with TRBD2. V shed 0 bases and J 4 bases; nucleotides not matched to a gene: 20. Germline CDR1 WSHSY, CDR2 SAAADI. The CDR3 length is 21 residues.